This TCR beta chain was recorded in a study of shared clonotypes between healthy human individuals. Whole-study findings and limits: Memory subsets had estimated richness that was generally smaller than that of naive subsets.

Comment on this clone: The antigen remains unidentified.

Terminally differentiated effector memory CD45RA+ cells were excluded from the naive CD8 cells, which were CD45RO-negative and positively selected for CCR7. The study drew all its donors from Caucasian adults living in Nashville, Tennessee. Assay execution proceeded at the deep level. Per the authors' pipeline: From ImmunoSEQ came sequences covering only the junction and carrying no quality scores, so filtering differed. The data were produced by immunoSEQ multiplex PCR, yet TCRdb's version contains in-frame clones alone and is incomplete. V and J calls and clone size are copied from that table; D and trimming were computed from the DNA. The sample lists 2 million or so clones, about 94% occurring once. The source material was naive CD8+ T cells sorted from blood. The sequence came from a man younger than 30 in good health.

The CDR3 bases are TGTGCCAGCAGTTACTGGCCAGGGGAGGGGCCTTCTGGCTACACCTTC. Residues: CASSYWPGEGPSGYTF. The chain couples TRBV6-6 to TRBJ1-2; D may be TRBD1 (6 bases). CDR3 size: 16 residues. V shed 1 base and J shed 7 bases, with 19 bases lying between them. Germline CDR1 and CDR2: MNHNY and SVGAGI (reference sequence).